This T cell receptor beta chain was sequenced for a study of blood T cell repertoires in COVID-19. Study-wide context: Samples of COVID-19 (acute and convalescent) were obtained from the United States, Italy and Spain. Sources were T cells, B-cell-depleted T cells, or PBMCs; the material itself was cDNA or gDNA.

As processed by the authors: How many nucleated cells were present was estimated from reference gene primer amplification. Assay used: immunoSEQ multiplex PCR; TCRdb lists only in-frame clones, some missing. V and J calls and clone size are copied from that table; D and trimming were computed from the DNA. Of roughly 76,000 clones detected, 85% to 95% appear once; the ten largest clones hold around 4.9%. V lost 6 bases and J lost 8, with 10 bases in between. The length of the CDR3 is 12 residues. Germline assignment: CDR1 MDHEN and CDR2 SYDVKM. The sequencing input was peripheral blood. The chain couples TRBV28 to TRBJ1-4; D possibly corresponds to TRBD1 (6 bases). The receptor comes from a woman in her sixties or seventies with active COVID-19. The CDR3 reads CASRDSTEKLFF. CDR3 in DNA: TGTGCCAGCAGGGACAGTACGGAAAAACTGTTTTTT.